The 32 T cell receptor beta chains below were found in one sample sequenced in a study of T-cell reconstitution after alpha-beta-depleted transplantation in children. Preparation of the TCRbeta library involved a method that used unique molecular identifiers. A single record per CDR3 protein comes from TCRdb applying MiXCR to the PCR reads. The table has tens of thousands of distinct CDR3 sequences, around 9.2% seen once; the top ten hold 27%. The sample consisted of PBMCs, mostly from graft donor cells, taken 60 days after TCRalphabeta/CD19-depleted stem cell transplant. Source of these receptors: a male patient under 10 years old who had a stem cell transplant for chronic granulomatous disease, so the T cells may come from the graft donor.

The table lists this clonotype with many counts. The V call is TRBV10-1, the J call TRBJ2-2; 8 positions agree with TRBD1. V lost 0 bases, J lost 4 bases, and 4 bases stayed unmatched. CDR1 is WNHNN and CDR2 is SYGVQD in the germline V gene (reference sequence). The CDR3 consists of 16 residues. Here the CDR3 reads CASSESMGQATGELFF. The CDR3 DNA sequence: TGCGCCAGCAGTGAGTCCATGGGACAGGCCACCGGGGAGCTGTTTTTT.

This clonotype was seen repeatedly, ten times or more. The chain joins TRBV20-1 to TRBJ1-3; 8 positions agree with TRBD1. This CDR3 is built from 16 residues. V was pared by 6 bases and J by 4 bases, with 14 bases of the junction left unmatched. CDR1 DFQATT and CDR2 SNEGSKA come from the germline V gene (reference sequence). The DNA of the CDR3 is TGCAGTGCAATCAACCCGGGACAGGCGTCGGGAAACACCATATATTTT. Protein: CSAINPGQASGNTIYF.

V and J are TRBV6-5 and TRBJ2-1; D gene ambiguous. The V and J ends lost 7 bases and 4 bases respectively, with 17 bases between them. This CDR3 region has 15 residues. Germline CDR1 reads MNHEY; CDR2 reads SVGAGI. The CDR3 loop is CASTYANSQYNEQFF. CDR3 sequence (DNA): TGTGCCAGCACCTACGCGAACTCCCAGTACAATGAGCAGTTCTTC.

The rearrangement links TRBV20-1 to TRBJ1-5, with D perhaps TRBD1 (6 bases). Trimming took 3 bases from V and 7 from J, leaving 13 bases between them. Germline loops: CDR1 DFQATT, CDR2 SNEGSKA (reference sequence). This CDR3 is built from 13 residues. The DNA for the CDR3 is TGCAGTGCTAGGGGCGGGACACTCCAGCCCCAGCATTTT. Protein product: CSARGGTLQPQHF.

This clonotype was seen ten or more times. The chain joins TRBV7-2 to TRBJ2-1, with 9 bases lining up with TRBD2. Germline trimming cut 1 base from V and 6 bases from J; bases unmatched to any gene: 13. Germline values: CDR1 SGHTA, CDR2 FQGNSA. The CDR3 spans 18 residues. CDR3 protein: CASSLGLGTSISFNEQFF. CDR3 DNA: TGTGCCAGCAGCTTAGGTTTGGGGACTAGCATTAGTTTCAATGAGCAGTTCTTC.

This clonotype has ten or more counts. The CDR3 spells CASSLTSSRTIGGEKLFF. The CDR3 DNA is TGTGCCAGCAGCCTGACCTCTTCCCGAACGATAGGAGGTGAAAAACTGTTTTTT. The chain links TRBV5-8 to TRBJ1-4; D is uncertain. The germline V gene encodes CDR1 SGHTS and CDR2 YDEGEE. V lost 4 bases, J lost 7 bases, and 26 bases lay in between. This CDR3 is built from 18 residues.

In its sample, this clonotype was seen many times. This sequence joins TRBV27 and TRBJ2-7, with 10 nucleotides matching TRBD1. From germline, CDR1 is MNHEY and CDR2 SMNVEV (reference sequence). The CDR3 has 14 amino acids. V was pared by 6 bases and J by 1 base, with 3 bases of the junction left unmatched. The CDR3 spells CASSRQGASYEQYF. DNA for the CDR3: TGTGCCAGCAGCCGACAGGGGGCTTCCTACGAGCAGTACTTC.

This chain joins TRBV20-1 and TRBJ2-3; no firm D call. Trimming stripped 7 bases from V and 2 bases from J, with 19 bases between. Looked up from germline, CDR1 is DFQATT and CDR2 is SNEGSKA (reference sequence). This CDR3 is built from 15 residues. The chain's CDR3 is CSVRLSTTITDTQYF. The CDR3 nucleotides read TGCAGTGTTAGGCTGTCCACCACCATCACAGATACGCAGTATTTT.

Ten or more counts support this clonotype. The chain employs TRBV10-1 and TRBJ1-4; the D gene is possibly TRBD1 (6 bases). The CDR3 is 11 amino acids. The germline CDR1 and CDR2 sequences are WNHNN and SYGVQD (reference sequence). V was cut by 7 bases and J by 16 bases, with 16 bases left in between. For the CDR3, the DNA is TGCGCCAGCAAGGACAGAGGGATGGCGTTTTTT. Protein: CASKDRGMAFF.

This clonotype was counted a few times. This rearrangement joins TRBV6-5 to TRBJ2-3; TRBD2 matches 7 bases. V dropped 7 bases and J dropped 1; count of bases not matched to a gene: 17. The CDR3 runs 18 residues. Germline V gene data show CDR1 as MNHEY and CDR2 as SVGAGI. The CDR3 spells CASTFFGGAGLRTDTQYF. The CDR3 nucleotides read TGTGCCAGCACTTTTTTCGGGGGAGCGGGACTCCGCACAGATACGCAGTATTTT.

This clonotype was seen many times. DNA for the CDR3: TGTGCCAGCAGTGAATCTCCAACATCCTACAATGAGCAGTTCTTC. This gives the protein CASSESPTSYNEQFF. V and J are TRBV2 and TRBJ2-1, with D unresolved. The V gene's germline CDR1 is SNHLY and CDR2 FYNNEI. Trimming stripped 2 bases from V and 1 base from J, with 9 bases between. CDR3 length equals 15 residues.

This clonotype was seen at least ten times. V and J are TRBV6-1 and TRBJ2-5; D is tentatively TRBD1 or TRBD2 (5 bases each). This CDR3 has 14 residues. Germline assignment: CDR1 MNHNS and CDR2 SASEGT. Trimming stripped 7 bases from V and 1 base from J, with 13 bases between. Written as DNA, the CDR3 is TGTGCCAGCACCCCGTCCGGGGCCCAAGAGACCCAGTACTTC. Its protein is CASTPSGAQETQYF.

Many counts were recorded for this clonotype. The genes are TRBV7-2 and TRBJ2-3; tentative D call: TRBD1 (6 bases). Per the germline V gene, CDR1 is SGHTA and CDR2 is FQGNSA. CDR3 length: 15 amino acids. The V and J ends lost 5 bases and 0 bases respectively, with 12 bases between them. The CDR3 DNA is TGTGCCAGCAGCAGAGGACAGCTTAGCACAGATACGCAGTATTTT. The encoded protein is CASSRGQLSTDTQYF.

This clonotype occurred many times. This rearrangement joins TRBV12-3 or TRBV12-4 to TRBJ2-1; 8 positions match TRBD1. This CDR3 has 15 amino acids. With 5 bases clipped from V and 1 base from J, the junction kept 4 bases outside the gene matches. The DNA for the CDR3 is TGTGCCAGCAGTCGTACAGGGGGATCCTACAATGAGCAGTTCTTC. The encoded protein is CASSRTGGSYNEQFF.

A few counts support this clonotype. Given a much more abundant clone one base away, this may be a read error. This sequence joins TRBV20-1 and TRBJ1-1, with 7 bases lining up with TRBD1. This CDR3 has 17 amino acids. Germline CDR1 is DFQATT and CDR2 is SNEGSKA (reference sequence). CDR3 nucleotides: TGCTGTGCTAGAGATTTTGGGCAGGGGGGCATGAACACTGAAGCTTTCTTT. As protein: CCARDFGQGGMNTEAFF.

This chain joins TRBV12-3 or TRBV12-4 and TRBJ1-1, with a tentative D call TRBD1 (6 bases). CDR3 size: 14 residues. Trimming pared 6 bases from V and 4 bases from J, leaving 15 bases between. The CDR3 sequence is CASSLQGLGTEAFF. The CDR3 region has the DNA TGTGCCAGCAGCCTACAGGGTTTGGGCACTGAAGCTTTCTTT.

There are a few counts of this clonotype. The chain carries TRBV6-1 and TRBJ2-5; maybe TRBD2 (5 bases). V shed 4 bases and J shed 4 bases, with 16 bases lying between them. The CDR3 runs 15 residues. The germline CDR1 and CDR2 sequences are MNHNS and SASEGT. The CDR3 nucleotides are TGTGCCAGCAGTGCCGGAGGTTATGGGGTAGAGACCCAGTACTTC. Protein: CASSAGGYGVETQYF.

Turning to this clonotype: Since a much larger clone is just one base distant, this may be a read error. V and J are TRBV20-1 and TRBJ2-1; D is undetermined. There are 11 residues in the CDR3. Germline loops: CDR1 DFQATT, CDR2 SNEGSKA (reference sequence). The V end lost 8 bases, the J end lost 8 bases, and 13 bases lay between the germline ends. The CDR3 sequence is CSTPVVHEQFF. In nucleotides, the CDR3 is TGCAGTACCCCCGTGGTGCATGAGCAGTTCTTC.

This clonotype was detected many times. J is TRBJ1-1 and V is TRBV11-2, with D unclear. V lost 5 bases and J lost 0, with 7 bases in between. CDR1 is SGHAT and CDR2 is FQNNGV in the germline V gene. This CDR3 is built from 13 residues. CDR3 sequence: CASSPMLNTEAFF. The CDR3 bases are TGTGCCAGCAGCCCGATGCTGAACACTGAAGCTTTCTTT.

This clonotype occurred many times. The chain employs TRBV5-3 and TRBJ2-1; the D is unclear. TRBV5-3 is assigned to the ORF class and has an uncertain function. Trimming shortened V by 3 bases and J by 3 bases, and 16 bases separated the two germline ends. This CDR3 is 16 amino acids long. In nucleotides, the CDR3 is TGTGCCAGAAGCTCATTCAGTGAAATCCACTACAATGAGCAGTTCTTC. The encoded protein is CARSSFSEIHYNEQFF.

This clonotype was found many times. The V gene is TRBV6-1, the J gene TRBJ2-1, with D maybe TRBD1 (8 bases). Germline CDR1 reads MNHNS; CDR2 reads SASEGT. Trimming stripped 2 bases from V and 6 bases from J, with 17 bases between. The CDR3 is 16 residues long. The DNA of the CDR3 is TGTGCCAGCAGTGAAATAACAGGGGGGGTGGGCAATGAGCAGTTCTTC. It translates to CASSEITGGVGNEQFF.

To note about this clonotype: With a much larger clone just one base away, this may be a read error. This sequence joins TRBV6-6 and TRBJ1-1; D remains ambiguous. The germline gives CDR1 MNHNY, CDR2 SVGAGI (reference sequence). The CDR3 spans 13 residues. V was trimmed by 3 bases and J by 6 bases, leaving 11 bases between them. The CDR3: CASSYDVRPEAFF. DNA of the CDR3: TGTGCCAGCAGTTATGATGTACGGCCTGAAGCTTTCTTT.

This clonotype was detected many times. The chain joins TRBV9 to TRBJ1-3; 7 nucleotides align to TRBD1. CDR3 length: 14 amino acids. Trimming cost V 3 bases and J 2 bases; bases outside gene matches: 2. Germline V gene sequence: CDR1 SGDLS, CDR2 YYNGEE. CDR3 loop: CASSAGTAGNTIYF. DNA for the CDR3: TGTGCCAGCAGCGCGGGGACAGCTGGAAACACCATATATTTT.

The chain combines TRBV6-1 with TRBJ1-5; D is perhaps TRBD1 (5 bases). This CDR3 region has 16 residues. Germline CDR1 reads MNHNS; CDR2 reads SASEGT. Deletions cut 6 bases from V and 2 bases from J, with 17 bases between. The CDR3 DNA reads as TGTGCCAGCAGGGGGCAGGTGGGGAAGGGCAATCAGCCCCAGCATTTT. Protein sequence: CASRGQVGKGNQPQHF.

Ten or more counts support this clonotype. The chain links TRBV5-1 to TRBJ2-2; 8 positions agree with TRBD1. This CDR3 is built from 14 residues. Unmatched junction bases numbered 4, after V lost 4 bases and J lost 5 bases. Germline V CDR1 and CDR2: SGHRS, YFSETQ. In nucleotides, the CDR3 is TGCGCCAGCAGCCTGGACAGGGTAACCGGGGAGCTGTTTTTT. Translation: CASSLDRVTGELFF.

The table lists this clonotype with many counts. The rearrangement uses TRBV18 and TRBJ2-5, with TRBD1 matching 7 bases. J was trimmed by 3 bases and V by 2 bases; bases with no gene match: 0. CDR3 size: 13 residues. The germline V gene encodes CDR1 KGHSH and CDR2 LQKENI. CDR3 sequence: CASSPGTEETQYF. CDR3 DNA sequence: TGTGCCAGCTCACCAGGGACAGAAGAGACCCAGTACTTC.

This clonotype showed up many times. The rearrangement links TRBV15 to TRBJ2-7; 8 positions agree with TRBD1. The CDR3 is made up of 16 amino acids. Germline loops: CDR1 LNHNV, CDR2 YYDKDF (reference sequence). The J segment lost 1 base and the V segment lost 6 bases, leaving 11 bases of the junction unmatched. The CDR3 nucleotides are TGTGCCACCAGTGACCTGGCGGGACAGGTATCCTACGAGCAGTACTTC. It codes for CATSDLAGQVSYEQYF.

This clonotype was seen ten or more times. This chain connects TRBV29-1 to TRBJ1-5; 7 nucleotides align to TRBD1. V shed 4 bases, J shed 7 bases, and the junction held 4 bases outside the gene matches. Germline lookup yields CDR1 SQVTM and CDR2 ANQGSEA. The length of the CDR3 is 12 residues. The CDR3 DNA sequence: TGCAGCGTTGGAGGGGGCAGCCAGCCCCAGCATTTT. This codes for CSVGGGSQPQHF.

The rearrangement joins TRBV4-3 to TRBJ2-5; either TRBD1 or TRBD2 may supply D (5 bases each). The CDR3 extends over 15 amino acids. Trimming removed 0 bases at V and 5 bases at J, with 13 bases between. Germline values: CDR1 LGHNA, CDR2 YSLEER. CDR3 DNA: TGCGCCAGCAGCCAAGACGGGGCTAGAGGTGAGACCCAGTACTTC. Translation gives CASSQDGARGETQYF.

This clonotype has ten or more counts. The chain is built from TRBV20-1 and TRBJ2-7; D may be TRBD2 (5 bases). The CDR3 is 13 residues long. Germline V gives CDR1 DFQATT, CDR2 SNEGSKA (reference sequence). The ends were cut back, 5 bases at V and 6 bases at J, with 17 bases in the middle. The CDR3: CSALNTREPEQYF. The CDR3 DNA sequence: TGCAGTGCTTTGAATACCCGGGAACCCGAGCAGTACTTC.

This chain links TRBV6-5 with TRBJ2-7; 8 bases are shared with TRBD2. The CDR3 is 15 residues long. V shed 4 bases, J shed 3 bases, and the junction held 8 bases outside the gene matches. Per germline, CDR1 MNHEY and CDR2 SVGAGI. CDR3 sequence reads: CASSSPSSGLYEQYF. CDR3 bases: TGTGCCAGCAGTTCACCCTCTAGCGGGCTCTACGAGCAGTACTTC.

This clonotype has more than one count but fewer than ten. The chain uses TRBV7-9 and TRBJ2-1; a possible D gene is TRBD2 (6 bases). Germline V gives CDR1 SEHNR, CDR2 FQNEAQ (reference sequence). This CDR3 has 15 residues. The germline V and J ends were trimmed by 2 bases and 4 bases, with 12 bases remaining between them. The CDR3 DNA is TGTGCCAGCAGCTTACACTCCCTAGCGTACAATGAGCAGTTCTTC. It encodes CASSLHSLAYNEQFF.